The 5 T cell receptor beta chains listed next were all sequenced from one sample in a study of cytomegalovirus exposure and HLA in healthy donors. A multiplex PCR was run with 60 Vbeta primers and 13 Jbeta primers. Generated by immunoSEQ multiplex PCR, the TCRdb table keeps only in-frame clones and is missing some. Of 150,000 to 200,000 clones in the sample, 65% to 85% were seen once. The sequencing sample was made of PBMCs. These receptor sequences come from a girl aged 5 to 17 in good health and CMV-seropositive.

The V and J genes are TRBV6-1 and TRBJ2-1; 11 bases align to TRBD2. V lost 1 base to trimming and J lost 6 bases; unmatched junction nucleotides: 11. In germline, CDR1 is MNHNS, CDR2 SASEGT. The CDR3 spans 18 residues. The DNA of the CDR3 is TGTGCCAGCAGTGAAGAGGGTAGCGGGAGGGCCCCAAGCAATGAGCAGTTCTTC. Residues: CASSEEGSGRAPSNEQFF.

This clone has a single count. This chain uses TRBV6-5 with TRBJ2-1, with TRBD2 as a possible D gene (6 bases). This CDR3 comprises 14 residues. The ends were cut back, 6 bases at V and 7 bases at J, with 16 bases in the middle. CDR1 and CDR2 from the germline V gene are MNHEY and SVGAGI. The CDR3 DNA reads TGTGCCAGCAGGTCGGAGCTGGCGGGGAATGAGCAGTTCTTC. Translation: CASRSELAGNEQFF.

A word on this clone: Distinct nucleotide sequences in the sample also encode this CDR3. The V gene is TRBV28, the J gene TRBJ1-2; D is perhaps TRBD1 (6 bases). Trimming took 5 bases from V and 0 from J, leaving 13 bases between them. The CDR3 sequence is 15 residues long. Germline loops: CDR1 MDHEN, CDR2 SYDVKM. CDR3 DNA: TGTGCCAGCAGTCTTCCGGGACACCCTAACTATGGCTACACCTTC. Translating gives CASSLPGHPNYGYTF.

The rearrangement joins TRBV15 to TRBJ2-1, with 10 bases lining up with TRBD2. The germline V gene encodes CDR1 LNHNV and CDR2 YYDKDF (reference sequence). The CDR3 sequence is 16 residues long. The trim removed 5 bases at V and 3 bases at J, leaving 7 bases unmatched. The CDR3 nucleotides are TGTGCCACCAGCCCGACTAGCGGGTTATTCTACAATGAGCAGTTCTTC. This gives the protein CATSPTSGLFYNEQFF.

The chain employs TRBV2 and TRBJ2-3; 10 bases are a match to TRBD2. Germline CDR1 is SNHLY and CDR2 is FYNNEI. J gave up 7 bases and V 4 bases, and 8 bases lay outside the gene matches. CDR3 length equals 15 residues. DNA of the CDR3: TGTGCCAGCAGTGTTGCTAGCGGGAGTTCGAATACGCAGTATTTT. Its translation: CASSVASGSSNTQYF.